The 19 T cell receptor beta chains below all came from one sample that was sequenced in a study of response to subunit inactivated influenza vaccine (dated by TCRdb to between 2018 and 2020). Library prep was done by RT-PCR. TCRdb names Illumina HiSeq 2500 as the instrument used. The raw public data were reprocessed by TCRdb itself: fastp quality trimming at Q25, MiXCR clonotype calling, in-frame beta chains only. Each entry is one CDR3 protein sequence, shown with its most common DNA and genes. This sample lists approximately 570,000 distinct CDR3 sequences; less than 8% were detected once. Of the sample, 10% to 15% is held by the ten largest clones. The material sequenced was PBMCs from blood, taken less than 30 months after vaccination. The receptor source for this set is a man aged 50-75 years who received an inactivated influenza vaccine. Donor details come from another sample of the same person, matched by shared clones.

The table lists this clonotype with a few counts. The chain employs TRBV5-1 and TRBJ2-7, with D perhaps matching TRBD2 (5 bases). The CDR3 contains 15 residues. V shed 3 bases and J shed 2 bases, with 15 bases lying between them. Germline loops: CDR1 SGHRS, CDR2 YFSETQ. The CDR3 protein is CASSSGIQIPYEQYF. The CDR3, as DNA: TGCGCCAGCAGCTCCGGGATACAGATACCCTACGAGCAGTACTTC.

This clonotype was picked up a small number of times. V usage is TRBV18 and J usage is TRBJ1-3; 10 nucleotides agree with TRBD1. The V gene end was trimmed by 2 bases and the J gene end by 3 bases; junction bases not matched to a gene: 4. Germline V gene lookup returns CDR1 KGHSH and CDR2 LQKENI. CDR3 length equals 16 residues. The CDR3 is CASSPWDRGSGNTIYF. As DNA, the CDR3 is TGTGCCAGCTCACCATGGGACAGGGGAAGTGGAAACACCATATATTTT.

This clonotype has a count of ten or more. The gene calls are TRBV6-1 and TRBJ2-7; 9 bases line up with TRBD1. The V gene's germline CDR1 is MNHNS and CDR2 SASEGT. This CDR3 contains 15 residues. The V gene end was trimmed by 6 bases and the J gene end by 3 bases; junction bases not matched to a gene: 9. CDR3 amino acids: CASREGQGPYYEQYF. The DNA of the CDR3 is TGTGCCAGCAGAGAGGGACAGGGACCGTACTACGAGCAGTACTTC.

This rearrangement joins TRBV16 to TRBJ1-5; D unclear. V lost 4 bases and J 0 bases, leaving 25 bases between the germline ends. CDR3 length equals 20 residues. CDR1 and CDR2 from the germline V gene are KGHSY and FQNENV. The CDR3 DNA reads as TGTGCCAGCAGCCTTCTTTGGGCCGCCTCCGGTGATTATAGCAATCAGCCCCAGCATTTT. This codes for CASSLLWAASGDYSNQPQHF.

J is TRBJ2-7 and V is TRBV12-3 or TRBV12-4, with 12 bases matching TRBD2. J was trimmed by 2 bases and V by 1 base; bases with no gene match: 12. The CDR3 has 19 amino acids. The CDR3 sequence: CASSLVTSGGIRATYEQYF. The DNA for the CDR3 is TGTGCCAGCAGTTTAGTTACTAGCGGGGGGATAAGAGCAACCTACGAGCAGTACTTC.

This clonotype was detected only a few times. One end of the junction does not line up with germline, which may come from a read error. V and J are TRBV3-1 and TRBJ2-1; TRBD2 matches at 8 bases. CDR3 length equals 14 residues. CDR1 and CDR2 (germline): LGHDT, YNNKEL (reference sequence). The CDR3 bases are TGTGCCAGCAGCCAAGATACTAGCGGACCAATCGTCGGCTTC. Amino acids: CASSQDTSGPIVGF.

This clonotype was counted between two and nine times. The chain joins TRBV20-1 to TRBJ2-2; no clear D. V was pared by 5 bases and J by 1 base, with 11 bases between. CDR1 is DFQATT, CDR2 SNEGSKA, per germline (reference sequence). The CDR3 contains 14 residues. CDR3 sequence reads: CSAARTENTGELFF. In nucleotides, the CDR3 is TGCAGTGCTGCCCGGACCGAGAACACCGGGGAGCTGTTTTTT.

This clonotype was detected only a few times. The rearrangement links TRBV7-8 to TRBJ1-5; possibly TRBD1 for D (5 bases). Per the germline V gene, CDR1 is SGHVS and CDR2 is FQNEAQ. This CDR3 spans 15 amino acids. The ends were cut back, 2 bases at V and 4 bases at J, with 12 bases in the middle. The CDR3 region is CASSLTRGENQPQHF. CDR3 in DNA: TGTGCCAGCAGCTTAACGAGGGGAGAGAATCAGCCCCAGCATTTT.

The chain couples TRBV11-2 to TRBJ1-2; the match to TRBD1 covers 8 bases. V was clipped by 5 bases and J by 6 bases; unmatched bases: 11. The CDR3 contains 15 residues. The germline gives CDR1 SGHAT, CDR2 FQNNGV. The CDR3 region is CASSPFSGQANGYTF. The CDR3 nucleotides are TGTGCCAGCAGCCCGTTCTCGGGACAGGCAAATGGCTACACCTTC.

In its sample, this clonotype was seen many times. V gene TRBV14 combines with J gene TRBJ2-7; no reliable D call. The germline V gene has CDR1 SGHDN and CDR2 FVKESK. CDR3 length: 12 residues. Trimming removed 2 bases at V and 6 bases at J, with 8 bases between. The CDR3 bases are TGTGCCAGCAGCCAAATTAATCTCGAGCAGTACTTC. Encoded protein: CASSQINLEQYF.

This clonotype was counted many times. This chain connects TRBV29-1 to TRBJ2-1; D possibly corresponds to TRBD1 (6 bases). Germline CDR1 reads SQVTM; CDR2 reads ANQGSEA. The CDR3 totals 16 residues. Trimming removed 2 bases from V and 2 bases from J, with 16 bases in between. CDR3 in DNA: TGCAGCGTTGAACCCAGGGGCGGCCTCACCTACAATGAGCAGTTCTTC. Its protein is CSVEPRGGLTYNEQFF.

This clonotype was recorded many times. The V and J genes are TRBV18 and TRBJ2-2, with D perhaps matching TRBD1 or TRBD2 (5 bases each). Germline assignment: CDR1 KGHSH and CDR2 LQKENI. The CDR3 has 15 residues. The germline V and J ends were trimmed by 2 bases and 4 bases, with 11 bases remaining between them. CDR3 DNA sequence: TGTGCCAGCTCACCAGGGACGATCGCCACCGGGGAGCTGTTTTTT. Translation gives CASSPGTIATGELFF.

This clonotype was counted ten times or more. The gene calls are TRBV7-8 and TRBJ1-1; D unresolved. The CDR3 totals 13 residues. Germline V gene lookup returns CDR1 SGHVS and CDR2 FQNEAQ. V dropped 5 bases and J dropped 1 base, with 8 bases sitting between them. CDR3 loop: CASSAGPNTEAFF. The CDR3 DNA reads as TGTGCCAGCAGCGCCGGTCCGAACACTGAAGCTTTCTTT.

This clonotype showed up many times. The rearrangement uses TRBV4-3 and TRBJ1-1; TRBD1 might be the D (5 bases). The CDR3 length is 15 residues. Trimming took off 0 bases at V and 6 bases at J, with 14 bases between the two ends. Germline V lookup: CDR1 LGHNA, CDR2 YSLEER. The DNA for the CDR3 is TGCGCCAGCAGCCAAGAAGTAAACAGGAGGTCTGAAGCTTTCTTT. The encoded protein is CASSQEVNRRSEAFF.

The chain links TRBV20-1 to TRBJ2-5; TRBD1 agrees at 7 bases. Germline CDR1 and CDR2: DFQATT and SNEGSKA (reference sequence). The ends lost 6 bases at V and 2 bases at J; junction bases unmatched: 9. This CDR3 comprises 14 residues. Written as DNA, the CDR3 is TGCAGTGCCAAAAGGGTGGGACAGCAAGAGACCCAGTACTTC. It translates to CSAKRVGQQETQYF.

This clonotype has a count of ten or more. The chain employs TRBV2 and TRBJ2-7; D ambiguous. This CDR3 is 13 amino acids long. Trimming removed 7 bases at V and 3 bases at J, with 13 bases between. Germline CDR1 and CDR2: SNHLY and FYNNEI. Written as DNA, the CDR3 is TGTGCCAGCAATGCCGCGTTCCTCTACGAGCAGTACTTC. This gives the protein CASNAAFLYEQYF.

This clonotype was detected a few times. The chain employs TRBV10-2 and TRBJ1-4; 8 bases are a match to TRBD1. V lost 6 bases, J lost 8 bases, and 11 bases stayed unmatched. Germline loops: CDR1 WSHSY, CDR2 SAAADI. This CDR3 is 15 amino acids long. CDR3 residues: CASRDQGTGSEKLFF. The DNA of the CDR3 is TGCGCCAGCAGGGATCAGGGGACAGGATCGGAAAAACTGTTTTTT.

This clonotype was seen at least ten times. The chain couples TRBV13 to TRBJ2-1; D is uncertain. The V and J ends lost 2 bases and 4 bases respectively, with 6 bases between them. The germline CDR1 and CDR2 sequences are PRHDT and FYEKMQ (reference sequence). This CDR3 has 13 residues. This CDR3 reads CASSLTAYNEQFF. CDR3 bases: TGTGCCAGCAGCTTAACAGCGTACAATGAGCAGTTCTTC.

This rearrangement joins TRBV12-3 or TRBV12-4 to TRBJ1-1, with 8 bases that match TRBD1. J gave up 6 bases and V 6 bases, and 15 bases lay outside the gene matches. The CDR3 sequence is 16 residues long. The CDR3 nucleotides are TGTGCCAGCAGCCTCGGGACAGGCTCCGGGTTGGCTGAAGCTTTCTTT. Its translation is CASSLGTGSGLAEAFF.